These 3 T cell receptor beta chains share one sample of origin, sequenced in a study of CD8 T cells in Susac syndrome. RNA totalling about 0.45 to 1 ug underwent reverse transcription with random hexamers. In TCRdb, the immunoSEQ multiplex PCR reads were re-called with MiXCR into one record per CDR3 protein. The sample lists some 160,000 distinct CDR3 sequences; approximately 94% were seen once. Material for sequencing was CD4+ T cells from PBMCs. The receptors were gathered from a human donor with Susac syndrome.

V gene TRBV7-9 combines with J gene TRBJ2-1; 13 nucleotides line up with TRBD2. This CDR3 is built from 15 residues. J was trimmed by 8 bases and V by 2 bases; bases with no gene match: 3. The germline V gene has CDR1 SEHNR and CDR2 FQNEAQ (reference sequence). CDR3 sequence reads: CASSLRTSGGYEQFF. CDR3 nucleotide sequence: TGTGCCAGCAGCTTAAGGACTAGCGGGGGATATGAGCAGTTCTTC.

This chain connects TRBV7-3 to TRBJ2-5; D gene unclear. The V end lost 9 bases, the J end lost 5 bases, and 7 bases lay between the germline ends. This CDR3 is built from 10 residues. The germline V gene encodes CDR1 SGHTA and CDR2 FQGTGA. CDR3 DNA: TGTGCCAGAGCCGCGGAGACCCAGTACTTC. Its protein product is CARAAETQYF.

V is TRBV5-1 and J is TRBJ1-2, with D possibly TRBD1 on 6 matching bases. The V end was cut by 0 bases, the J end by 8 bases, with 26 bases between. The CDR3 is 18 amino acids. The germline V gene encodes CDR1 SGHRS and CDR2 YFSETQ. CDR3 DNA: TGCGCCAGCAGCTTGGGTCCCTCAGGGGCGGAAACCGGGACGGGCTACACCTTC. Its translation is CASSLGPSGAETGTGYTF.